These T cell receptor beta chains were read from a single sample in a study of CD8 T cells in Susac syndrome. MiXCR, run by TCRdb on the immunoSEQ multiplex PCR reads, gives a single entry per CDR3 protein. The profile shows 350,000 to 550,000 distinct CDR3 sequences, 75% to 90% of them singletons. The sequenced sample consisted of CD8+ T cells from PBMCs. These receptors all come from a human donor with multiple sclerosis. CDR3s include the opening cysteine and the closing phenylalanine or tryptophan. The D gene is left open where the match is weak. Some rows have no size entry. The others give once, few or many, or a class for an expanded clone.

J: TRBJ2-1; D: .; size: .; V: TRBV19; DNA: TGTGCCAGTAGTACGGCTAGCGAAAGCTCCTACAATGAGCAGTTCTTC; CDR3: CASSTASESSYNEQFF
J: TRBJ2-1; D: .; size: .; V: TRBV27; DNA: TGTGCCAGCAGTCTCCTTGCCCGGGATGAGCAGTTCTTC; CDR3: CASSLLARDEQFF
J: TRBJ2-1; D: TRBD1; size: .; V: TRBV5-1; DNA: TGCGCCAGCAGCTTGGACAACTTAACAGGGGCTAACAATGAGCAGTTCTTC; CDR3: CASSLDNLTGANNEQFF
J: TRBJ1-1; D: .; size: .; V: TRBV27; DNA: TGTGCCAGCAGTTTATCTCTGGCGGGGAACACTGAAGCTTTCTTT; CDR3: CASSLSLAGNTEAFF
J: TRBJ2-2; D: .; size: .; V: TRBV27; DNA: TGTGCCAGCAGTTTATTCGCACAGGGTGGCGGGGAGCTGTTTTTT; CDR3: CASSLFAQGGGELFF
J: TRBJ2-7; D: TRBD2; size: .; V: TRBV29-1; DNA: TGCAGCGTTGAGGGAGGGGCCGACGAGCAGTACTTC; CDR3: CSVEGGADEQYF
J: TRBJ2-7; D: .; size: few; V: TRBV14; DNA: TGTGCCAGCAGCGACTGGGACAAATCGGCCTACGAGCAGTACTTC; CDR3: CASSDWDKSAYEQYF
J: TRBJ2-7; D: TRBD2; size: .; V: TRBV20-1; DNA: TGCAGTGCTTCCCGGGGGGAGGGAGGACACGAGCAGTACTTC; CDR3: CSASRGEGGHEQYF
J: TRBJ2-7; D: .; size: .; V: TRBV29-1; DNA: TGCAGCGTTGAAGGATCTTTTCCATACGAGCAGTACTTC; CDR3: CSVEGSFPYEQYF
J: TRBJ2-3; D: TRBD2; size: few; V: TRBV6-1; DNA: TGTGCCAGCAGGCCCCTAGCGGGGGCCTTCACAGATACGCAGTATTTT; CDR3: CASRPLAGAFTDTQYF
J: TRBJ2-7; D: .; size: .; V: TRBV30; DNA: TGTGCCTGGAGTAGGGGGGCGGAGCAACACGAGCAGTACTTC; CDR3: CAWSRGAEQHEQYF
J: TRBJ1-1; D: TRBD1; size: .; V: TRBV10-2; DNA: TGCGCCAGCAGTGCCCCCGCAGGGGGCTTGAACACTGAAGCTTTCTTT; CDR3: CASSAPAGGLNTEAFF
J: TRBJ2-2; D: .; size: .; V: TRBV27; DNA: TGTGCCAGCAGTTTTTTCGCTTCGAACACCGGGGAGCTGTTTTTT; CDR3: CASSFFASNTGELFF
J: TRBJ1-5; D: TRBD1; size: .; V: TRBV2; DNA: TGTGCCAGCAGTGAAGTGGGGACAGCTTACAATCAGCCCCAGCATTTT; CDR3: CASSEVGTAYNQPQHF
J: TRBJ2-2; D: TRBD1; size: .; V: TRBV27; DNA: TGTGCCAGCAGTTTATGGGGACAGGGGGGCACCGGGGAGCTGTTTTTT; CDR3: CASSLWGQGGTGELFF
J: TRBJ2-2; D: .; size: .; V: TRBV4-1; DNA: TGCGCCAGCAAAAGGGGGAGAACCGTGAGTCCCGGGGAGCTGTTTTTT; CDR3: CASKRGRTVSPGELFF
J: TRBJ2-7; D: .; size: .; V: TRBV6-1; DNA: TGTGCCAGCACAGCCGAAGGGTACTCCTACGAGCAGTACTTC; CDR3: CASTAEGYSYEQYF
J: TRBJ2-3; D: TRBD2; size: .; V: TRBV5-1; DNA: TGCGCCAGCAGCTTGCTAGCGGGCCAAGGTACAGATACGCAGTATTTT; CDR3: CASSLLAGQGTDTQYF
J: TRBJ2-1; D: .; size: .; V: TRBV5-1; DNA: TGCGCCAGCAGCTTGGTCGTGGGGTCGAATGAGCAGTTCTTC; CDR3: CASSLVVGSNEQFF
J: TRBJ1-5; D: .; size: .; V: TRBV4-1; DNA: TGCGCCAGCAGCCGGTCTATCATGGATAGCAATCAGCCCCAGCATTTT; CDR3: CASSRSIMDSNQPQHF
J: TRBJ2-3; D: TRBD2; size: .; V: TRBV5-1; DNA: TGCGCCAGCAAGTCTAGCGGCGGCACAGATACGCAGTATTTT; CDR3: CASKSSGGTDTQYF
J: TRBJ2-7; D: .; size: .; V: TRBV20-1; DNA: TGCAGTGCTAGAATGCGGGACAGAGACTACGAGCAGTACTTC; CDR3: CSARMRDRDYEQYF
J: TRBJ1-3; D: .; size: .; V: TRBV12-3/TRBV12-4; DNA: TGTGCCAGCGGCGACGGAAGTGGAGACACCATATATTTT; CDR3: CASGDGSGDTIYF
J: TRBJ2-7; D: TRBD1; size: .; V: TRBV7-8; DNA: TGTGCCAGCAGCTTAGCGCGAGAGGGACAGGTCGTCTACGAGCAGTACTTC; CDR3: CASSLAREGQVVYEQYF
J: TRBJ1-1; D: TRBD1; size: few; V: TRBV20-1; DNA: TGCAGTGCTAGTTATCAGGGGGTGAACACTGAAGCTTTCTTT; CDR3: CSASYQGVNTEAFF
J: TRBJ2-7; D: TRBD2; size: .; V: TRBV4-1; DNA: TGCGCCAGCAGCCAAGATTTGCTAGCGGGAGGGCCGGGGTACGAGCAGTACTTC; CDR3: CASSQDLLAGGPGYEQYF